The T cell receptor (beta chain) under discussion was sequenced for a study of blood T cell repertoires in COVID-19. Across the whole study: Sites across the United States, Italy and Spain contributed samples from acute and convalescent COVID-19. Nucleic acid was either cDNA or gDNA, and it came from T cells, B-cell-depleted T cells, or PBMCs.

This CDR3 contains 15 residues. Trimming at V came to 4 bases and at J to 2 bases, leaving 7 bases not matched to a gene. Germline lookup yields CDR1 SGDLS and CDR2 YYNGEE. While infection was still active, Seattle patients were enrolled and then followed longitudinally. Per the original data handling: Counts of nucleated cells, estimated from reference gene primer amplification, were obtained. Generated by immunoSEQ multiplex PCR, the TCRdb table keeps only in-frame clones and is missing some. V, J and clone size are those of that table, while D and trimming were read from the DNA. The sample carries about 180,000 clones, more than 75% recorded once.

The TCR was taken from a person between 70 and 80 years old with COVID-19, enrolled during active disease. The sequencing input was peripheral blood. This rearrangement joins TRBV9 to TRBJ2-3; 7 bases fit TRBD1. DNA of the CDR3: TGTGCCAGCAGCTACGGGACAGCATTCACAGATACGCAGTATTTT. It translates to CASSYGTAFTDTQYF.